The T cell receptor beta chain under discussion was sequenced for a study of T cell repertoires in cytomegalovirus infection. Study summary: Public TCR beta signatures indicated both CMV infection and matching HLA type. Study observations and caveats: In two of eight donors, the top clonotype was HLA-C-restricted CMV-specific.

In the case of this clonotype: Antigen specificity is unknown.

MiXCR was run by TCRdb on the reads, yielding one entry per CDR3 protein. The repertoire holds about 180,000 distinct CDR3 sequences, about 18% seen once, with 20% to 25% in the top ten. In germline, CDR1 is SQVTM, CDR2 ANQGSEA. The CDR3 spans 14 residues. Trimming pared 0 bases from V and 8 bases from J, leaving 13 bases between. Sequencing was done on a sample of CD8+ T cells from PBMCs. V is TRBV29-1 and J is TRBJ1-4; D possibly corresponds to TRBD1 (5 bases). The sequence was obtained from a human donor in good health (CMV status not recorded). Some clones in this sample may be carry-over from other donors' samples. CDR3 nucleotides: TGCAGCGTTGAAGAAGGGGCAGGGAGCGAAAAACTGTTTTTT. Encoded protein: CSVEEGAGSEKLFF. The whole variable domain, filled in from reference TRBV29-1 and TRBJ1-4, reads SAVISQKPSRDICQRGTSLTIQCQVDSQVTMMFWYRQQPGQSLTLIATANQGSEATYESGFVIDKFPISRPNLTFSTLTVSNMSPEDSSIYLCSVEEGAGSEKLFFGSGTQLSVL.